This T cell receptor (beta chain) was documented in a study of blood T cells in healthy people across ages. Whole-study context: Template switching captured about one barcoded beta molecule per two T cells.

As concerns this clonotype: Its antigen remains unidentified.

Alongside a J-beta primer mix, a sample-barcoded 5' primer served in a second PCR lasting 7 to 11 cycles. Each cDNA was tagged by a template-switch adaptor containing 12 random nucleotides. TCRdb independently ran MiXCR on the 5' RACE reads; one entry per CDR3 protein. This sample has about 640,000 distinct CDR3 sequences, with 25% to 30% found just once. The CDR3 extends over 13 amino acids. Trimming took 3 bases from V and 5 from J, leaving 10 bases between them. Germline lookup yields CDR1 SGHTA and CDR2 FQGNSA. Study observations and caveats: Both naive CD4+ cell counts and diversity were greater in long-lived donors than in aged donors.

This clonotype was obtained from a woman older than 75 in good health. The chain links TRBV7-2 to TRBJ1-1, with D possibly TRBD1 on 6 matching bases. Sequenced sample: blood. The CDR3 loop is CASSFRRGTEAFF. Written as DNA, the CDR3 is TGTGCCAGCAGCTTCCGCAGGGGAACTGAAGCTTTCTTT.